These T cell receptor beta chains were read from a single sample in a study of T cell responses to AZD1222 COVID-19 vaccine. Repertoires were generated with immunoSEQ multiplex PCR, while TCRdb's copy carries only in-frame clones and drops some. Among 100,000 or so clones listed, roughly 88% were seen once. The sequences come from peripheral blood, collected on day 0 of AZD1222 vaccination. Receptors originate from an adult in good health. The CDR3 runs from the conserved cysteine through the conserved F or W. Each record gives: V gene, J gene, CDR3 length, clone size, CDR3 protein. Some rows mark clone size as missing; the rest say once, few, many or name a class of expanded clone.

>TRBV27|TRBJ1-6|18|few
CASSLQRLDYRRNPPLHF
>TRBV7-3|TRBJ2-1|19|-
CASSHRPGTSGSLYNEQFF
>TRBV2|TRBJ1-1|13|-
CASSAEGNTEAFF
>TRBV7-6|TRBJ2-7|16|-
CASSLGGTSGAYEQYF
>TRBV7-9|TRBJ2-3|14|once
CASSLPQGTDTQYF
>TRBV7-3|TRBJ1-4|15|-
CASSPGTGLQEKLFF
>TRBV6-2/TRBV6-3|TRBJ1-1|13|-
CASSYSENTEAFF
>TRBV19|TRBJ1-4|12|-
CGTGNQNEKLFF
>TRBV5-1|TRBJ2-2|15|-
CASSFRDGNTGELFF
>TRBV11-2|TRBJ2-1|18|-
CASSLGFYRERFDNEQFF
>TRBV4-3|TRBJ2-7|19|-
CASSQVVFQRGEGRNEQYF
>TRBV3-1/TRBV3-2|TRBJ2-1|13|-
CASSKRSYNEQFF
>TRBV5-1|TRBJ1-2|13|-
CASSIIGTDGYTF
>TRBV19|TRBJ2-2|15|-
CASKASGRLTGELFF
>TRBV7-9|TRBJ1-2|13|-
CASSFSGNYGYTF
>TRBV30|TRBJ2-7|16|-
CACKDGRQFSSYEQYF
>TRBV6-5|TRBJ2-7|13|-
CASSTGDQDEQYF
>TRBV6-2/TRBV6-3|TRBJ1-6|17|few
CASSYSSFRTNNSPLHF
>TRBV4-1|TRBJ2-1|15|-
CASSQGSRAYNEQFF
>TRBV19|TRBJ1-4|12|-
CASRQTNEKLFF
>TRBV19|TRBJ1-6|17|once
CASRSNRGTGASSPLHF
>TRBV6-5|TRBJ1-3|15|-
CASSYGGNSGNTIYF
>TRBV6-1|TRBJ2-4|16|-
CASSERIVGPGDIQYF
>TRBV15|TRBJ1-3|16|-
CATSRMDRGDGNTIYF
>TRBV4-2|TRBJ1-3|18|-
CASSQAVLQGLSGNTIYF
>TRBV5-6|TRBJ2-1|14|-
CASSLGSGGAEQFF
>TRBV7-8|TRBJ1-1|13|-
CASSIRGRGEAFF
>TRBV5-5|TRBJ1-4|16|-
CASSRWAGHHNEKLFF
>TRBV19|TRBJ1-5|15|-
CASSPLTGYYQPQHF
>TRBV5-4|TRBJ2-5|15|few
CASSTISEVRETQYF
>TRBV9|TRBJ2-1|15|-
CASSVRLAGVNEQFF
>TRBV5-5|TRBJ2-1|11|-
CASSLGHEQFF
>TRBV28|TRBJ2-7|13|-
CASSSRERYEQYF
>TRBV7-2|TRBJ2-7|15|-
CASSPLAGGPYEQYF
>TRBV6-5|TRBJ1-6|13|few
CASTSTGGSPLHF
>TRBV6-1|TRBJ2-1|15|many
CASSERGGDYNEQFF
>TRBV2|TRBJ1-2|14|-
CASSEATRASGYTF
>TRBV5-4|TRBJ2-4|15|-
CASSLEGQGRNIQYF
>TRBV29-1|TRBJ1-5|13|-
CSARQVPDQPQHF
>TRBV6-2/TRBV6-3|TRBJ2-5|12|-
CASSYVGETQYF
>TRBV9|TRBJ2-7|12|once
CASSVGTGEQYF
>TRBV5-1|TRBJ2-1|15|-
CASSLGQGWDNEQFF
>TRBV6-6|TRBJ1-5|15|once
CASRTDREGNQPQHF
>TRBV10-3|TRBJ1-5|12|-
CAISTGNQPQHF
>TRBV7-9|TRBJ1-1|17|-
CASSLAGTASMNTEAFF